Below, one T cell receptor (beta chain) is given with its context. PCR was performed using 60 Vbeta and 13 Jbeta primers. Repertoires were generated with immunoSEQ multiplex PCR, while TCRdb's copy carries only in-frame clones and drops some. The sample yields some 140,000 clones, approximately 80% seen once. The data originate from a study of cytomegalovirus exposure and HLA in healthy donors. Study background: One earlier analysis, a look at 150 million to 200 million T cells, found some 110 million unique TCR beta sequences.

J gave up 4 bases and V 5 bases, and 9 bases lay outside the gene matches. The CDR3 is 15 residues long. Per germline, CDR1 MDHEN and CDR2 SYDVKM. The receptor was derived from a man aged 50 to 60 in good health and CMV-seronegative. The rearrangement joins TRBV28 to TRBJ2-7, with TRBD1 identical over 9 bases. Material for sequencing was PBMCs. This chain's CDR3 is CASSPRTGAWYEQYF. The CDR3 region has the DNA TGTGCCAGCAGTCCTAGGACAGGGGCTTGGTACGAGCAGTACTTC.